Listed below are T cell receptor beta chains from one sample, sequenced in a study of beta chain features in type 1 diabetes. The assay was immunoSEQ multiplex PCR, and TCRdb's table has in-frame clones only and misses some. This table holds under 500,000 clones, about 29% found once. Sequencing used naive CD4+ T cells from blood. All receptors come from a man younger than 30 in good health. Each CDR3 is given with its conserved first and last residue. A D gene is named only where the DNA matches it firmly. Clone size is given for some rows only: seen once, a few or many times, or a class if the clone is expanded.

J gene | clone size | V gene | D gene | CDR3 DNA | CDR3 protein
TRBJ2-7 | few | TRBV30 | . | TGTGCCTGGAGTGTTAACCCCCGGAGCTCCTACGAGCAGTACTTC | CAWSVNPRSSYEQYF
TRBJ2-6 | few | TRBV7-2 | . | TGTGCCAGCAGCTCACTTAGGGGGGCTGGGGCCAACGTCCTGACTTTC | CASSSLRGAGANVLTF
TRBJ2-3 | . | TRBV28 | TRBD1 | TGTGCCAGCATCGAACGACCCCCGACAGGGAGAGCCGGAGATACGCAGTATTTT | CASIERPPTGRAGDTQYF
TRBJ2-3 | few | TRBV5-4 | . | TGTGCCAGCACCACGGACAGCACAGATACGCAGTATTTT | CASTTDSTDTQYF
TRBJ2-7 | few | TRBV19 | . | TGTGCCAGTAGCCGGGAAGGTTACGAGCAGTACTTC | CASSREGYEQYF
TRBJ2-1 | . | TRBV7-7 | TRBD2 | TGTGCCAGCAGCATTAGCGGGAACAATGAGCAGTTCTTC | CASSISGNNEQFF
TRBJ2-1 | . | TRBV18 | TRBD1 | TGTGCCAGCTCACCTAGACAGGGGTATGAGCAGTTCTTC | CASSPRQGYEQFF
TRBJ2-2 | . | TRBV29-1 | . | TGCAGCGTTGAACATCTAGCCGGGGAGCTGTTTTTT | CSVEHLAGELFF
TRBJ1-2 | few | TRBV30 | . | TGTGCCTGGACCCCCGTTGGGCAGGGTCCCAATGGCTACACCTTC | CAWTPVGQGPNGYTF
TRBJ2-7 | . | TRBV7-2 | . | TGTGCCAGCAGTGCGATACGACTAGGCTCCTACGAGCAGTACTTC | CASSAIRLGSYEQYF
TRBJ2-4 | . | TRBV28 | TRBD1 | TGTGCCAGCAGTTTGTTACAGGGGTCCCTAGCCAAAAACATTCAGTACTTC | CASSLLQGSLAKNIQYF
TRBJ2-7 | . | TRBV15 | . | TGTGCCACCAGCAGAGAGAAAGGGCCAACCTACGAGCAGTACTTC | CATSREKGPTYEQYF
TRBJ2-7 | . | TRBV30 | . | TGTGCCTGGAGTGCGAATCTAGGACGCGAGCAGTACTTC | CAWSANLGREQYF
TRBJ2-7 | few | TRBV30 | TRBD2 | TGTGCCTGGAGCCCGCTAGCGGGAGGGTACGAGCAGTACTTC | CAWSPLAGGYEQYF
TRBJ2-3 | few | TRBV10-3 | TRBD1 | TGTGCCATCAAGACAGGGGGAACAGATACGCAGTATTTT | CAIKTGGTDTQYF
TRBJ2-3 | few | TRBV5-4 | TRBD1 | TGTGCCAGCAGCTCTACAGGGGGCCCTACGCAGTATTTT | CASSSTGGPTQYF
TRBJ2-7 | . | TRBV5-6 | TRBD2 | TGTGCCAGCAGCCGCCGATATAGCGGGACTTACGAGCAGTACTTC | CASSRRYSGTYEQYF
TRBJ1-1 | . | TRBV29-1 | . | TGCAGCTTTGGGACATACGGCGACACTGAAGCTTTCTTT | CSFGTYGDTEAFF
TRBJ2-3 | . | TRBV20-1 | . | TGCAGTGCTACACCTACAGATACGCAGTATTTT | CSATPTDTQYF
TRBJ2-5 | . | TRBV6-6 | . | TGTGCCAGCAAAGACCCGAGAGAGACCCAGTACTTC | CASKDPRETQYF
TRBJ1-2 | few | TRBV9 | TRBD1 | TGTGCCAGCAGCGTACAGCGACAGGGGGGTGTGAATGGCTACACCTTC | CASSVQRQGGVNGYTF
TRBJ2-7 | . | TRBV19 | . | TGTGCCAGTAGTCTAGTATTGGGAGTGGTCGAGCAGTACTTC | CASSLVLGVVEQYF
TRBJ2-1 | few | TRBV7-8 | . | TGTGCCAGCAGCTTCAGGCGGGATGGTGAGCAGTTCTTC | CASSFRRDGEQFF
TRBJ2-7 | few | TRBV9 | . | TGTGCCAGCAGCGCCCAGTCCACGACCTACGAGCAGTACTTC | CASSAQSTTYEQYF
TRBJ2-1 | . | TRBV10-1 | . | TGCGCCAGCAGTGAGTCGGTGGGAGTAACCTACAATGAGCAGTTCTTC | CASSESVGVTYNEQFF
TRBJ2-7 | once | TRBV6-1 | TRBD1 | TGTGCCGGGGGGTCCGGGACAGGGAGCCACGAGCAGTACTTC | CAGGSGTGSHEQYF
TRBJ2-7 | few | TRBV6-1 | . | TGTGCCAGTGGACATCGGTTCGGCTACGAGCAGTACTTC | CASGHRFGYEQYF
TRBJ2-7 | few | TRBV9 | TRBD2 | TGTGCCAGCAGCACGGGACTAGCGGGAGCGGGCTACGAGCAGTACTTC | CASSTGLAGAGYEQYF
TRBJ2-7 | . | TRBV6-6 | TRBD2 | TGTGCCAGCAGGGGACTAGGGGACCCTACCGAGCAGTACTTC | CASRGLGDPTEQYF
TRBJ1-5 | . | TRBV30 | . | TGTGCCTGGAGTGGGGGGGCAGGACGGCAGCCCCAGCATTTT | CAWSGGAGRQPQHF
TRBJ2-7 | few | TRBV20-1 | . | TGCAGTGCTAGAGAGACCTACGAGCAGTACTTC | CSARETYEQYF
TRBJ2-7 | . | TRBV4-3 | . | TGCGCCAGCAGCCGAGATCACGAGGCGAGCTCCTACGAGCAGTACTTC | CASSRDHEASSYEQYF
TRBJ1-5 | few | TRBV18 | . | TGTGCCAGCTCACCACCGGGGGGGAATCAGCCCCAGCATTTT | CASSPPGGNQPQHF
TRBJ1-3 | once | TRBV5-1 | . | TGCGCCAGCAGCTTGGACATCATAGGTGGAAACACCATATATTTT | CASSLDIIGGNTIYF
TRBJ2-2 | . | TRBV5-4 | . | TGTGCCAGCAGCGCTCAGAACACCGGGGAGCTGTTTTTT | CASSAQNTGELFF
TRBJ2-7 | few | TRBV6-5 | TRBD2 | TGTGCCAGCAGTACCGCGGGACTAGCGCCGTACTTC | CASSTAGLAPYF
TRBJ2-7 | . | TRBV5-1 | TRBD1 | TGCGCCAGCAGCTTGATGGGACAGGGGCGGAACGAGCAGTACTTC | CASSLMGQGRNEQYF
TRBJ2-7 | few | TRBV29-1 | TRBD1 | TGCAGCGTTTCAATGGGACAGGGGGCTTACGAGCAGTACTTC | CSVSMGQGAYEQYF
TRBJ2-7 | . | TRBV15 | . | TGTGCCACCAGCAGAGACCGTGGGGACTACGAGCAGTACTTC | CATSRDRGDYEQYF
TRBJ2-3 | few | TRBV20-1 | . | TGCAGTGCGAGGACAGTGGATACGCAGTATTTT | CSARTVDTQYF
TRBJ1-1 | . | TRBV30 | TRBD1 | TGTGCCTGGAGGGGGCCGGACAGGGGAAAGGCTTTCTTT | CAWRGPDRGKAFF
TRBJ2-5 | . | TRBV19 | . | TGTGCCAGTTCCGGGACGGTCCAAGAGACCCAGTACTTC | CASSGTVQETQYF
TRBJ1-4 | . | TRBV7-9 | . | TGTGCCAGCAGCTTAACTGGAACTAATGAAAAACTGTTTTTT | CASSLTGTNEKLFF
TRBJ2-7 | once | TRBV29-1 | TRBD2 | TGCAGCGTTGAGACGGGGGGACTCTCCGAGCAGTACTTC | CSVETGGLSEQYF
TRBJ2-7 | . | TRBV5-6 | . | TGTGCCAGCAGCTTGGCATTCTACGAGCAGTACTTC | CASSLAFYEQYF
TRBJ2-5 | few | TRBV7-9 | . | TGTGCCAGCAGCTTACGTGGGGAGACCCAGTACTTC | CASSLRGETQYF
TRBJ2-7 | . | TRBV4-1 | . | TGCGCCAGCAGCCAAGATCCCTGGGCTGGCGAGCAGTACTTC | CASSQDPWAGEQYF
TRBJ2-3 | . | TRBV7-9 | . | TGTGCCAGCAGCTCCCAGACAGTTACAGATACGCAGTATTTT | CASSSQTVTDTQYF
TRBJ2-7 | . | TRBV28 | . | TGTGCCAGCGGGGGAGTCGGGGAGAACGAGCAGTACTTC | CASGGVGENEQYF
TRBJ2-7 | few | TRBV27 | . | TGTGCCAGCAGTCCGATCTACGAGCAGTACTTC | CASSPIYEQYF
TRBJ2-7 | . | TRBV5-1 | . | TGCGCCAGCAGCCTAGGGAGCGGCAACGAGCAGTACTTC | CASSLGSGNEQYF
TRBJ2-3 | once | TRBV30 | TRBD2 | TGTGCCTGGAGGGGACTAGCGGGCGCTATGAGGGGCACAGATACGCAGTATTTT | CAWRGLAGAMRGTDTQYF